The 22 T cell receptor beta chains below all came from one sample that was sequenced in a study of blood T cell repertoires in COVID-19. Generated by immunoSEQ multiplex PCR, the TCRdb table keeps only in-frame clones and is missing some. Found here are approximately 120,000 clones, about four fifths of them singletons; the top ten hold roughly 15%. Material for sequencing was peripheral blood. The receptors were sampled from a man between 25 and 39 years old with COVID-19, enrolled during active disease.

The rearrangement joins TRBV19 to TRBJ1-3; D remains ambiguous. Germline lookup yields CDR1 LNHDA and CDR2 SQIVND (reference sequence). The CDR3 extends over 14 amino acids. Trimming removed 5 bases at V and 3 bases at J, with 11 bases between. CDR3 sequence: CASSPWASGNTIYF. In DNA, the CDR3 is TGTGCCAGTAGTCCGTGGGCGAGTGGAAACACCATATATTTT. Combining the CDR3 with reference TRBV19 and TRBJ1-3 gives the whole variable domain DGGITQSPKYLFRKEGQNVTLSCEQNLNHDAMYWYRQDPGQGLRLIYYSQIVNDFQKGDIAEGYSVSREKKESFPLTVTSAQKNPTAFYLCASSPWASGNTIYFGEGSWLTVV.

CDR3 region: CASSLRQSLSGNTIYF. The CDR3 DNA follows: TGTGCCAGCAGCTTGAGACAGTCACTCTCTGGAAACACCATATATTTT. The V call is TRBV13, the J call TRBJ1-3, with a possible D match to TRBD1 (5 bases). V was shortened by 3 bases and J by 0 bases, with 12 bases between the two germline ends. Per germline, CDR1 PRHDT and CDR2 FYEKMQ (reference sequence). This CDR3 spans 16 amino acids.

The chain uses TRBV21-1 and TRBJ2-7; TRBD1 is the table's D call and was not checked against the DNA. TRBV21-1 is a listed pseudogene. This CDR3 has 14 amino acids. The DNA for the CDR3 is TGTGCCAGCAATCTCAGGGTCCCCTCCTACGAGCAGTACTTC. It specifies CASNLRVPSYEQYF.

The sample holds one count of this clone. The rearrangement links TRBV7-9 to TRBJ1-2; maybe TRBD1 (6 bases). V lost 0 bases, J lost 5 bases, and 10 bases lay in between. Germline-derived CDR1 and CDR2 are SEHNR and FQNEAQ (reference sequence). CDR3 size: 14 residues. The CDR3 sequence: CASSLAQGGYGYTF. CDR3 sequence (DNA): TGTGCCAGCAGCTTAGCACAGGGCGGGTATGGCTACACCTTC.

V is TRBV6-4 and J is TRBJ2-3; D possibly corresponds to TRBD2 (6 bases). This CDR3 is 16 amino acids long. V was shortened by 2 bases and J by 6 bases, with 18 bases between the two germline ends. Germline CDR1 and CDR2: MRHNA and SNTAGT. The CDR3 loop reads CASSDAPGLGLDTQYF. Written as DNA, the CDR3 is TGTGCCAGCAGTGACGCGCCGGGACTTGGTCTCGATACGCAGTATTTT.

The chain recombines TRBV7-2 with TRBJ1-6; D uncertain. Germline V CDR1 and CDR2: SGHTA, FQGNSA. The CDR3 is 15 residues long. Trimming shortened V by 2 bases and J by 7 bases, and 12 bases separated the two germline ends. The CDR3 coding sequence is TGTGCCAGCAGCTTATATGGTTACCTAAATTCACCCCTCCACTTT. As protein: CASSLYGYLNSPLHF. Full variable domain (rest looked up from reference TRBV7-2 and TRBJ1-6): GAGVSQSPSNKVTEKGKDVELRCDPISGHTALYWYRQSLGQGLEFLIYFQGNSAPDKSGLPSDRFSAERTGGSVSTLTIQRTQQEDSAVYLCASSLYGYLNSPLHFGNGTRLTVT.

This clone appeared once. The V gene is TRBV19, the J gene TRBJ1-1; D gene uncertain. Germline V gene sequence: CDR1 LNHDA, CDR2 SQIVND (reference sequence). The CDR3 is 13 residues long. Trimming pared 4 bases from V and 2 bases from J, leaving 8 bases between. CDR3 residues: CASSRGRNTEAFF. CDR3 nucleotide sequence: TGTGCCAGTAGTAGAGGTAGAAACACTGAAGCTTTCTTT.

The chain uses TRBV12-1 and TRBJ2-1; the D segment call TRBD2 is taken from the table without a DNA check. TRBV12-1 is recorded as a pseudogene. The CDR3 length is 23 residues. The CDR3, as DNA: TGTGCCAGCAGCTGGGGGCTTAGGACTAGCGGGAATGCCGGAGGAGGTACCTACAATGAGCAGTTCTTC. Encoded protein: CASSWGLRTSGNAGGGTYNEQFF.

A single count supports this clone. J is TRBJ2-1 and V is TRBV6-2 or TRBV6-3; 13 positions agree with TRBD2. The CDR3 extends over 16 amino acids. The trim removed 6 bases at V and 6 bases at J, leaving 8 bases unmatched. In germline, CDR1 is MNHEY, CDR2 SVGEGT. The CDR3: CASSRYRLAGGNEQFF. The CDR3 coding sequence is TGTGCCAGCAGCCGATATCGACTAGCGGGGGGCAATGAGCAGTTCTTC.

This clone showed up just a few times. The chain couples TRBV6-2 or TRBV6-3 to TRBJ1-5; D is undetermined. Per germline, CDR1 MNHEY and CDR2 SVGEGT. The V and J ends lost 6 bases and 1 base respectively, with 19 bases between them. The length of the CDR3 is 17 residues. The CDR3 here is CASSPQSGNTSNQPQHF. The CDR3 DNA sequence: TGTGCCAGCAGCCCCCAGTCGGGGAATACAAGCAATCAGCCCCAGCATTTT.

Here the CDR3 DNA reads TGTGCCAGCAGCTGGTGGGAGGGGGGGAACACTGAAGCTTTCTTT. Translation: CASSWWEGGNTEAFF. The chain joins TRBV5-4 to TRBJ1-1; a weak D match, TRBD1 (6 bases). V was clipped by 3 bases and J by 1 base, with 13 bases between them. Germline CDR1 reads SGHNT; CDR2 reads YYREEE (reference sequence). This CDR3 has 15 amino acids.

J is TRBJ2-7 and V is TRBV6-2 or TRBV6-3; 11 positions agree with TRBD2. The germline V gene encodes CDR1 MNHEY and CDR2 SVGEGT. The CDR3 is made up of 15 amino acids. The V gene end was trimmed by 4 bases and the J gene end by 1 base; junction bases not matched to a gene: 3. For the CDR3, the DNA is TGTGCCAGCAGTTGGGGACTAGCGGCTTCCTACGAGCAGTACTTC. Translating it yields CASSWGLAASYEQYF.

The chain combines TRBV4-2 with TRBJ2-3; TRBD2 matches 13 bases. This CDR3 is built from 16 residues. CDR1 and CDR2 (germline): LGHNA, YNFKEQ. The ends lost 0 bases at V and 6 bases at J; junction bases unmatched: 3. CDR3 coding DNA: TGTGCCAGCAGCCAAGATCTGACTAGCGGGAGGGATACGCAGTATTTT. Amino acids: CASSQDLTSGRDTQYF.

The chain joins TRBV28 to TRBJ1-4, with 7 bases lining up with TRBD1. After removal of 7 bases from V and 3 bases from J, the junction contained 5 bases not matched to a gene. Germline loops: CDR1 MDHEN, CDR2 SYDVKM. This CDR3 is built from 14 residues. The CDR3 DNA is TGTGCCAGCACAACAGGGGCCTCTAATGAAAAACTGTTTTTT. Amino acid sequence: CASTTGASNEKLFF.

This clone was observed a handful of times. This sequence joins TRBV7-9 and TRBJ2-7, with TRBD2 identical over 10 bases. The CDR3 contains 14 residues. CDR1 is SEHNR, CDR2 FQNEAQ, per germline (reference sequence). The V gene end was trimmed by 2 bases and the J gene end by 6 bases; junction bases not matched to a gene: 4. CDR3 in amino acids: CASSLLGTSAEQYF. CDR3 DNA: TGTGCCAGCAGCTTACTAGGGACTAGCGCCGAGCAGTACTTC.

The V and J genes are TRBV28 and TRBJ1-1; possible D gene TRBD1, 6 bases. Trimming removed 5 bases at V and 0 bases at J, with 16 bases between. This CDR3 region has 16 residues. Looked up from germline, CDR1 is MDHEN and CDR2 is SYDVKM. CDR3 DNA: TGTGCCAGCAGTCGGAGACAGGCGAATCTGAACACTGAAGCTTTCTTT. Protein sequence: CASSRRQANLNTEAFF.

This chain joins TRBV12-3 or TRBV12-4 and TRBJ1-2, with 8 bases aligning to TRBD1. The CDR3 is made up of 13 amino acids. The trim removed 6 bases at V and 5 bases at J, leaving 5 bases unmatched. As DNA, the CDR3 is TGTGCCAGCAGGGGACAGGCGGGGTATGGCTACACCTTC. Translated, it gives CASRGQAGYGYTF.

This clone was counted once. V is TRBV4-3 and J is TRBJ1-3, with 9 bases identical to TRBD1. V shed 3 bases and J 4 bases; nucleotides not matched to a gene: 1. The germline gives CDR1 LGHNA, CDR2 YSLEER. CDR3 length: 14 amino acids. In nucleotides, the CDR3 is TGCGCCAGCAGCCAGGGGACAGGGGGAAACACCATATATTTT. Translating gives CASSQGTGGNTIYF.

This rearrangement joins TRBV7-9 to TRBJ1-5; tentatively, D is TRBD1 (5 bases). With 1 base removed from V and 7 bases from J, the gap between germline ends came to 11 bases. CDR1 is SEHNR and CDR2 is FQNEAQ in the germline V gene (reference sequence). The CDR3 sequence is 14 residues long. CDR3 nucleotide sequence: TGTGCCAGCAGCTTAGGGGGCGTTGGGCAGCCCCAGCATTTT. It encodes CASSLGGVGQPQHF.

This chain connects TRBV30 to TRBJ2-7; 9 bases line up with TRBD1. Germline values: CDR1 GTSNPN, CDR2 SVGIG (reference sequence). The CDR3 has 13 amino acids. J was trimmed by 6 bases and V by 8 bases; bases with no gene match: 11. CDR3: CAGKWDRVFEQYF. CDR3 nucleotide sequence: TGTGCCGGAAAGTGGGACAGGGTATTCGAGCAGTACTTC.

The chain links TRBV27 to TRBJ2-3; TRBD2 matches at 8 bases. Germline trimming cut 3 bases from V and 2 bases from J; bases unmatched to any gene: 16. CDR3 length: 19 residues. Germline CDR1 reads MNHEY; CDR2 reads SMNVEV (reference sequence). CDR3 residues: CASSFFSTHGGGPTDTQYF. CDR3 sequence (DNA): TGTGCCAGCAGTTTTTTTTCGACGCACGGCGGGGGGCCCACAGATACGCAGTATTTT.

The chain is built from TRBV6-1 and TRBJ2-6; the D is unclear. The CDR3 covers 12 residues. The V gene lost 9 bases and the J gene lost 4 bases, with 7 bases spanning the gap. Germline assignment: CDR1 MNHNS and CDR2 SASEGT. The CDR3 reads CASRSGANVLTF. CDR3 nucleotide sequence: TGTGCCAGTAGATCGGGGGCCAACGTCCTGACTTTC.